This T cell receptor (beta chain) was identified during a study of cytomegalovirus exposure and HLA in healthy donors. Broader study findings: Reports credit the classifier with highly specific, highly sensitive diagnosis of cytomegalovirus status.

CDR1 is MDHEN and CDR2 is SYDVKM in the germline V gene. This CDR3 comprises 14 residues. As to this clone: Its antigen is unknown. At one boundary the junction diverges from the germline segment, which might be a read error.

The PCR employed 60 Vbeta primers together with 13 Jbeta primers. Clones were read by immunoSEQ multiplex PCR, and TCRdb kept only the in-frame ones, dropping some. The sample includes more than 95,000 clones, around three quarters seen only once; the top ten take over 9%. This receptor was identified in a woman between 18 and 30 years old in good health and CMV-seropositive. The rearrangement links TRBV28 to TRBJ2-1; D perhaps matches TRBD2 (6 bases). The source material was PBMCs. The CDR3 loop reads CANSLGGPGNEQFF. In DNA, the CDR3 is TGTGCCAACAGTTTAGGAGGGCCGGGAAATGAGCAGTTCTTC. The full variable domain, rest sourced from reference TRBV28 and TRBJ2-1, is DVKVTQSSRYLVKRTGEKVFLECVQDMDHENMFWYRQDPGLGLRLIYFSYDVKMKEKGDIPEGYSVSREKKERFSLILESASTNQTSMYLCANSLGGPGNEQFFGPGTRLTVL.